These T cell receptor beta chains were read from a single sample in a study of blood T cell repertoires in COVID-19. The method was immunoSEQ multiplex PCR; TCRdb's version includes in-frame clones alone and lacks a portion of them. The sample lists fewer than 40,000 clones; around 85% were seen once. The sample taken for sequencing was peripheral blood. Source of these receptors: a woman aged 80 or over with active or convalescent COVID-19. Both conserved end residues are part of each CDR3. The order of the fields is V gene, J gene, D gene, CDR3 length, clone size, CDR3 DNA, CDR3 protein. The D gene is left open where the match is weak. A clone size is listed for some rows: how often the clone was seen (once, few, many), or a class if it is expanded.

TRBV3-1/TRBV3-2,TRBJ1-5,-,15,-,TGTGCCAGCAGCCAAGGACAGGCCTCGCGTCAGCCCCAGCATTTT,CASSQGQASRQPQHF
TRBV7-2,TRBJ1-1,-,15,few,TGTGCCAGCAGCGATCAGGGTAGGGGGAACACTGAAGCTTTCTTT,CASSDQGRGNTEAFF
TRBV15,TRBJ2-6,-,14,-,TGTGCCACCAAGGGGTCCTCTGGGGCCAACGTCCTGACTTTC,CATKGSSGANVLTF
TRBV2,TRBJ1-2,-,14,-,TGTGCCAGCAGTGAAAGGGGGTACCCATATGGCTACACCTTC,CASSERGYPYGYTF
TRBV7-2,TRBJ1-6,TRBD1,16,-,TGTGCCAGCAGCCACGGGACAGGGAATAATTTGTCACCCCTCCACTTT,CASSHGTGNNLSPLHF
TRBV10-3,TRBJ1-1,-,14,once,TGTGCCATCAGCCCAGGGGTACAGAGAGATGAAGCTTTCTTT,CAISPGVQRDEAFF
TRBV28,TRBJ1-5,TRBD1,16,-,TGTGCCAGCAGTCACATCGGACAGGGGGACAATCAGCCCCAGCATTTT,CASSHIGQGDNQPQHF
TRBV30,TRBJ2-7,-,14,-,TGTGCCTGGGAGTCAGGGGTTGGGCCCTACGAGCAGTACTTC,CAWESGVGPYEQYF
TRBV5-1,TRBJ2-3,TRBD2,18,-,TGCGCCAGCAGCCATAATAGCGGGGGGGTAATGAGCACAGATACGCAGTATTTT,CASSHNSGGVMSTDTQYF
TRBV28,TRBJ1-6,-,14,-,TGTGCCAGCAGTACCGGGACAAATAATTCACCCCTCCACTTT,CASSTGTNNSPLHF
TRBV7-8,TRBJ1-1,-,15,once,TGTGCCAGCAGCTTAGGAACACGTTCGAACACTGAAGCTTTCTTT,CASSLGTRSNTEAFF
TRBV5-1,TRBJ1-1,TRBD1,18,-,TGCGCCAGCAGCTTTCGGGGACAGGGGGGTTTAGTGAACACTGAAGCTTTCTTT,CASSFRGQGGLVNTEAFF
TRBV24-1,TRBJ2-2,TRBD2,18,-,TGTGCCACCAGTGGCTCTAGCGGGGGCCGCGCGAACACCGGGGAGCTGTTTTTT,CATSGSSGGRANTGELFF
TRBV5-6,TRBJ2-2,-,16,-,TGTGCCAGCAGCTTGGTGCGGCTAGCGTTCACCGGGGAGCTGTTTTTT,CASSLVRLAFTGELFF
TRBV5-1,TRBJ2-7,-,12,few,TGCGCCAGCAGCTTGCTGGGAGCCGAGCAGTACTTC,CASSLLGAEQYF
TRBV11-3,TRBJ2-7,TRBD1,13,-,TGTGCCAGCAGCTATATAGCAGGGGGCGAGCAGTACTTC,CASSYIAGGEQYF
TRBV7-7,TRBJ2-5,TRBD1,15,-,TGTGCCAGCAGCTTAGTTCAGGGGGCTGGAGAGACCCAGTACTTC,CASSLVQGAGETQYF
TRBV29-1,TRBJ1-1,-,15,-,TGCAGCGTTGAAGATCCCAGGGACACTACCACTGAAGCTTTCTTT,CSVEDPRDTTTEAFF
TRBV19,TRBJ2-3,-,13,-,TGTGCCAGTACAGGGCGAGACGCAGATACGCAGTATTTT,CASTGRDADTQYF